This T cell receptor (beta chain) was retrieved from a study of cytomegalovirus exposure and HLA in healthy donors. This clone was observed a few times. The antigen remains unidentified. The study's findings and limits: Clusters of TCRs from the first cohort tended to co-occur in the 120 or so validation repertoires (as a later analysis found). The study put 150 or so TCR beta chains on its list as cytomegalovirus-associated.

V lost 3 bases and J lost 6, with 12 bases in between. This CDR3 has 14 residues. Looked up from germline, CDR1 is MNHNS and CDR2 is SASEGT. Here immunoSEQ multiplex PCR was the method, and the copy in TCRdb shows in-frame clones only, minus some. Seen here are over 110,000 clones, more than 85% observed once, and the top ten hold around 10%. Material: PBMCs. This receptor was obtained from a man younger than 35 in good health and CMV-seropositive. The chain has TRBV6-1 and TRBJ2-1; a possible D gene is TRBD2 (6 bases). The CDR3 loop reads CASSEGGRPNEQFF. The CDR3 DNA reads TGTGCCAGCAGTGAGGGGGGACGGCCCAATGAGCAGTTCTTC.